The 13 T cell receptor beta chains below were found in one sample sequenced in a study of blood T cell repertoires in COVID-19. Sequencing was performed with immunoSEQ multiplex PCR; in TCRdb, only in-frame clones are kept and a portion is missing. Of a few hundred thousand clones in the sample, just over 85% were seen once. Sequencing was done on a sample of PBMCs or T cells enriched from blood (not recorded which). The source is a young man who had recovered from COVID-19.

The chain links TRBV5-4 to TRBJ1-4; the D gene is possibly TRBD1 (6 bases). CDR1 and CDR2 from the germline V gene are SGHNT and YYREEE (reference sequence). The CDR3 is 14 residues long. Trimming stripped 1 base from V and 4 bases from J, with 8 bases between. The DNA of the CDR3 is TGTGCCAGCAGCTTGAACAGGGATAATGAAAAACTGTTTTTT. Translating it yields CASSLNRDNEKLFF. The full variable domain, in which reference TRBV5-4 and TRBJ1-4 provide the parts outside the CDR3, is ETGVTQSPTHLIKTRGQQVTLRCSSQSGHNTVSWYQQALGQGPQFIFQYYREEENGRGNFPPRFSGLQFPNYSSELNVNALELDDSALYLCASSLNRDNEKLFFGSGTQLSVL.

This chain uses TRBV19 with TRBJ2-5; TRBD2 might be the D (6 bases). The CDR3 runs to 13 residues. Germline V CDR1 and CDR2: LNHDA, SQIVND (reference sequence). Between the trimmed V and J ends, which lost 6 bases and 1 base, there was a span of 9 bases. CDR3 sequence: CASRLRGQETQYF. The DNA for the CDR3 is TGTGCCAGTAGGTTGCGGGGCCAAGAGACCCAGTACTTC. Full variable domain (rest looked up from reference TRBV19 and TRBJ2-5): DGGITQSPKYLFRKEGQNVTLSCEQNLNHDAMYWYRQDPGQGLRLIYYSQIVNDFQKGDIAEGYSVSREKKESFPLTVTSAQKNPTAFYLCASRLRGQETQYFGPGTRLLVL.

V and J are TRBV6-5 and TRBJ2-3, with TRBD1 matching over 9 bases. This CDR3 comprises 14 residues. Per the germline V gene, CDR1 is MNHEY and CDR2 is SVGAGI. V dropped 6 bases and J dropped 4; count of bases not matched to a gene: 5. The CDR3 protein is CASRVQGAADTQYF. For the CDR3, the DNA is TGTGCCAGCAGAGTACAGGGGGCGGCAGATACGCAGTATTTT.

CDR3 loop: CSVEDRRTGGRNYGYTF. The CDR3 coding sequence is TGCAGCGTTGAAGATCGTCGGACAGGGGGTCGTAACTATGGCTACACCTTC. This chain connects TRBV29-1 to TRBJ1-2; 10 bases line up with TRBD1. This CDR3 is built from 17 residues. Germline V gives CDR1 SQVTM, CDR2 ANQGSEA. V dropped 0 bases and J dropped 1; count of bases not matched to a gene: 8.

The rearrangement uses TRBV2 and TRBJ2-7, with 10 bases aligning to TRBD2. The CDR3 has 14 residues. The germline V gene encodes CDR1 SNHLY and CDR2 FYNNEI. The V and J ends lost 8 bases and 2 bases, in that order; junction bases with no gene match: 6. This chain's CDR3 is CASAGLADTYEQYF. The CDR3 DNA reads TGTGCCAGCGCCGGACTAGCGGATACCTACGAGCAGTACTTC.

CDR3 nucleotide sequence: TGTGCCAGCAGTTTAATGACAGGGGCGAACACTGAAGCTTTCTTT. Protein: CASSLMTGANTEAFF. The chain carries TRBV27 and TRBJ1-1; 8 nucleotides align to TRBD1. CDR3 length: 15 residues. After removal of 2 bases from V and 1 base from J, the junction contained 3 bases not matched to a gene. Looked up from germline, CDR1 is MNHEY and CDR2 is SMNVEV (reference sequence).

This clone was seen a single time. This chain joins TRBV5-1 and TRBJ1-1; possible D gene TRBD1, 6 bases. Trimming removed 0 bases from V and 7 bases from J, with 13 bases in between. The CDR3 sequence is 14 residues long. In germline, CDR1 is SGHRS, CDR2 YFSETQ. The CDR3 protein is CASSLVAGAGEAFF. The DNA of the CDR3 is TGCGCCAGCAGCTTGGTGGCAGGGGCCGGTGAAGCTTTCTTT.

The chain employs TRBV10-1 and TRBJ2-7; D may be TRBD1 (6 bases). V was clipped by 0 bases and J by 4 bases, with 10 bases between them. The CDR3 covers 14 residues. The germline V gene has CDR1 WNHNN and CDR2 SYGVQD (reference sequence). The CDR3, as DNA: TGCGCCAGCAGTGAGTCTTTCAGGGGATACGAGCAGTACTTC. This sequence encodes CASSESFRGYEQYF.

This clone is a singleton in its sample. This chain connects TRBV30 to TRBJ2-3, with D perhaps TRBD1 (6 bases). The germline V gene has CDR1 GTSNPN and CDR2 SVGIG (reference sequence). This CDR3 contains 13 residues. Trimming took off 5 bases at V and 4 bases at J, with 13 bases between the two ends. As DNA, the CDR3 is TGTGCCTGGGGGGGCCTGGGTTCAGATACGCAGTATTTT. It codes for CAWGGLGSDTQYF.

V gene TRBV28 combines with J gene TRBJ2-7; weak D call: TRBD2 (6 bases). Trimming shortened V by 6 bases and J by 2 bases, and 17 bases separated the two germline ends. Germline CDR1 is MDHEN and CDR2 is SYDVKM. The CDR3 spans 15 residues. CDR3 loop: CASSRRGEVPYEQYF. The CDR3 region has the DNA TGTGCCAGCAGCCGGCGGGGAGAAGTCCCCTACGAGCAGTACTTC.

This chain joins TRBV7-2 and TRBJ2-5, with no clear D. The germline CDR1 and CDR2 sequences are SGHTA and FQGNSA. The CDR3 contains 13 residues. Between the trimmed V and J ends, which lost 4 bases and 4 bases, there was a span of 10 bases. CDR3 region: CASSSYSSETQYF. For the CDR3, the DNA is TGTGCCAGCAGCTCTTATTCTTCAGAGACCCAGTACTTC.

V is TRBV11-2 and J is TRBJ2-1, with 9 nucleotides matching TRBD2. CDR3 length: 17 residues. Germline CDR1 SGHAT, CDR2 FQNNGV. The V and J ends lost 1 base and 2 bases, in that order; junction bases with no gene match: 6. The CDR3 DNA sequence: TGTGCCAGCAGCTTAGTGGCTAGCGGGGCCCCCTACAATGAGCAGTTCTTC. As protein: CASSLVASGAPYNEQFF.

The count of this clone is one. The chain combines TRBV10-3 with TRBJ1-5, with D possibly matching TRBD1 (5 bases). The germline V and J ends were trimmed by 10 bases and 3 bases, with 13 bases remaining between them. Looked up from germline, CDR1 is ENHRY and CDR2 is SYGVKD. The CDR3 extends over 13 amino acids. The CDR3 nucleotides read TGTGCCACCGGAGGGGAGCTCAATCAGCCCCAGCATTTT. It codes for CATGGELNQPQHF.